This TCR beta chain was retrieved from a study of Graves' ophthalmopathy and Graves' hyperthyroidism (dated by TCRdb to 2017 to 2018). For the study in its entirety: Peripheral blood was collected before any treatment was given, at the time of initial diagnosis. The study used signatures of the TCR beta repertoire to tell Graves' ophthalmopathy apart from Graves' hyperthyroidism and to predict which patients would progress to ophthalmopathy. In total, 135 blood samples were TCR-sequenced: around 42 ophthalmopathy, under 80 hyperthyroidism and some 17 hyperthyroidism-to-ophthalmopathy patients. To explore V-J signatures that distinguish ophthalmopathy from hyperthyroidism, a discovery set of more than 90 patients was enrolled, made up of 40 to 45 with ophthalmopathy and 57 with stable hyperthyroidism. An independent validation cohort comprised fewer than 20 hyperthyroidism patients and 15 to 17 patients who later progressed from hyperthyroidism to ophthalmopathy. In five to seven hyperthyroidism patients, T-cell repertoires of thyroid tissue and blood were compared. Following sampling, methimazole starting at 30 mg daily was administered to hyperthyroidism patients, and high-dose intravenous methylprednisolone was administered to ophthalmopathy patients. The paper as a whole reports these results and caveats: Sample size was not predetermined statistically, and investigators were not blinded to group allocation. In validation, the model predicted ophthalmopathy progression with about 70% sensitivity and about 73% specificity; around twelve predicted patients were CT-confirmed with GO in a median of about 6.1 months. In cross-validation, the 13-signature model distinguished ophthalmopathy from stable hyperthyroidism with about 89% sensitivity and about 81% specificity, while in the test set the corresponding values were roughly 80% and 75%. Most expanded thyroid clonotypes with frequency above 0.001 were also detected in blood, suggesting blood repertoires may reflect the thyroid immune response.

Patients with ophthalmopathy had moderately to severely active disease, with a Clinical Activity Score of 3 or more, a NOSPECS grade of 4 or more, and a disease duration of less than 3 months. Patients with other autoimmune diseases, uncontrolled infections, pregnancy or lactation were excluded. Diagnosis relied on clinical symptoms, serum thyroxine, TRAb, thyroid ultrasound and orbital computed tomography. PBMCs were isolated from roughly 10 ml of fresh peripheral blood by Ficoll-Paque density gradient centrifugation. Trizol reagent was used to extract the total RNA, and its quality was then checked on an Agilent 2100 Bioanalyzer. TCR beta CDR3 regions were amplified from RNA transcripts for repertoire sequencing. The first round of RT-PCR was done with HTBI primers and the Qiagen OneStep RT-PCR kit, and was followed by a second round of multiplex PCR, then size selection and purification. Libraries were sequenced paired-end with 100 bp reads on an Illumina HiSeq2000. The source study handled its data this way. SOAPnuke was used to process the reads, removing any read that contained adapters or uncalled bases, had a mean Phred below 15, or lacked an exact match to the constant primer or identifier. COPE v1.2.5 was used to merge high-quality paired reads. Each unique nucleotide sequence was defined as a clonotype, and clonotypes were aligned to IMGT TRB V, D and J references with MiTCR v1.1. Only V-J combinations with frequency above 0.0001 were analysed, covering over 99% of repertoires. For each V-J combination, a TCR clonal expansion and chaos score was defined as the ratio of F50 clonal expansion to chaos observed in the TCRdist matrix. Features were reduced by Welch's t-statistics and random forest to about a dozen V-J combinations, which fed a naive Bayes classifier. Thyroid-blood repertoire similarity was quantified with the Morisita-Horn index. TCRdb reworked the public reads: Q25 trimming with fastp, MiXCR clone assembly, productive beta chains retained. One record per CDR3 amino acid sequence lists the most common genes and DNA. The V and J calls were determined by TCRdb, not by the authors. Counted in this sample were about 740,000 distinct CDR3 sequences; roughly 40% of them appeared once. In total, the top ten clones hold approximately 46% of the sample.

The CDR3 runs 12 residues from the cysteine to the phenylalanine. Only the CDR3 portion is preserved as DNA: 36 bases, with reading frame beginning at the first base. V is clipped by 1 base and J by 10 bases, and the sequence between their germline boundaries is 8 bases long. CDR1 is given as LNHDA and CDR2 as SQIVND, both from the germline V gene (reference sequence). At least ten counts were recorded for this clonotype. The antigen this receptor binds is unknown. Base-call qualities are not available, and no considerably larger clone is one nucleotide away. The V and J segments used are TRBV19 and TRBJ1-5, with the D gene uncertain. Sequencing was performed on peripheral blood. This receptor was identified in an adult man with Graves' ophthalmopathy. The sequenced DNA is TGTGCCAGTAGTATAGCGAACGGACCCCAGCATTTT. Its protein is CASSIANGPQHF.